A selection of T cell receptor beta chains follows, all from one sample in a study of T-cell memory formation after mild COVID-19. TCRdb re-analysed the 5' RACE reads in MiXCR, keeping a single row per CDR3 protein. There are hundreds of thousands of distinct CDR3 sequences in the sample; about a sixth occur only once, and about 22% lies in the top ten. What was sequenced was PBMCs or a T cell subset sorted from them (not recorded which). The receptors come from a man younger than 35 who had mild COVID-19 (a few samples of this study predate the infection). Cell type and time point are not known. Each CDR3 is given with its conserved first and last residue. Fields, in order: CDR3 length, V gene, J gene, CDR3 protein.

CDR3 length: 13; V gene: TRBV29-1; J gene: TRBJ2-3; CDR3 protein: CSVRQGGVDTQYF
CDR3 length: 15; V gene: TRBV11-1; J gene: TRBJ2-1; CDR3 protein: CASSYFGTVYNEQFF
CDR3 length: 15; V gene: TRBV5-6; J gene: TRBJ2-1; CDR3 protein: CATDRGAGSYNEQFF
CDR3 length: 15; V gene: TRBV20-1; J gene: TRBJ2-5; CDR3 protein: CSARSGTGPAGTQYF
CDR3 length: 13; V gene: TRBV5-1; J gene: TRBJ1-1; CDR3 protein: CASSNREDTEAFF
CDR3 length: 13; V gene: TRBV3-1; J gene: TRBJ1-1; CDR3 protein: CASSQDREAEAFF
CDR3 length: 15; V gene: TRBV18; J gene: TRBJ1-1; CDR3 protein: CASSPDLTGVGEAFF
CDR3 length: 15; V gene: TRBV5-1; J gene: TRBJ2-3; CDR3 protein: CASSLNGWVTDTQYF
CDR3 length: 13; V gene: TRBV2; J gene: TRBJ2-3; CDR3 protein: CATGVYARDTQYF
CDR3 length: 16; V gene: TRBV7-2; J gene: TRBJ1-6; CDR3 protein: CASSLTRVLYNSPLHF
CDR3 length: 15; V gene: TRBV11-2; J gene: TRBJ1-6; CDR3 protein: CASSLTGSSNSPLHF
CDR3 length: 14; V gene: TRBV6-5; J gene: TRBJ2-5; CDR3 protein: CASSYATGGETQYF
CDR3 length: 13; V gene: TRBV6-2/TRBV6-3; J gene: TRBJ2-7; CDR3 protein: CAASGTGPYEQYF
CDR3 length: 17; V gene: TRBV6-1; J gene: TRBJ2-5; CDR3 protein: CASRNIDRNSLQETQYF
CDR3 length: 13; V gene: TRBV7-2; J gene: TRBJ1-1; CDR3 protein: CASSYSGVPNAFF
CDR3 length: 17; V gene: TRBV7-3; J gene: TRBJ1-2; CDR3 protein: CASSLSSAAGGGYGYTF
CDR3 length: 13; V gene: TRBV29-1; J gene: TRBJ2-2; CDR3 protein: CSVVGGGAGELFF
CDR3 length: 12; V gene: TRBV10-3; J gene: TRBJ1-6; CDR3 protein: CAISPQGSPLHF
CDR3 length: 17; V gene: TRBV20-1; J gene: TRBJ1-2; CDR3 protein: CSARYRDREVSGYGYTF
CDR3 length: 14; V gene: TRBV27; J gene: TRBJ2-3; CDR3 protein: CASRPAGLGDTQYF
CDR3 length: 13; V gene: TRBV2; J gene: TRBJ1-5; CDR3 protein: CASSVSTHQPQHF
CDR3 length: 15; V gene: TRBV6-5; J gene: TRBJ2-1; CDR3 protein: CASSYSWGSRDEQFF
CDR3 length: 15; V gene: TRBV4-1; J gene: TRBJ1-4; CDR3 protein: CASSQHERGSEKLFF
CDR3 length: 14; V gene: TRBV5-1; J gene: TRBJ1-1; CDR3 protein: CASSLIAPNTEAFF
CDR3 length: 14; V gene: TRBV6-2/TRBV6-3; J gene: TRBJ1-6; CDR3 protein: CASSTGTENSPLHF
CDR3 length: 20; V gene: TRBV15; J gene: TRBJ2-2; CDR3 protein: CATSRDVEVLASGGTGELFF
CDR3 length: 16; V gene: TRBV18; J gene: TRBJ1-1; CDR3 protein: CASSPATGASGPEAFF
CDR3 length: 14; V gene: TRBV7-2; J gene: TRBJ2-7; CDR3 protein: CASSPDLTDYEQYF
CDR3 length: 13; V gene: TRBV15; J gene: TRBJ2-1; CDR3 protein: CATSKIQGWEQFF
CDR3 length: 13; V gene: TRBV2; J gene: TRBJ1-3; CDR3 protein: CASSGESGNTIYF
CDR3 length: 15; V gene: TRBV4-1; J gene: TRBJ1-4; CDR3 protein: CASSPLTTSYEKLFF
CDR3 length: 16; V gene: TRBV5-5; J gene: TRBJ2-5; CDR3 protein: CASSLVTGDLSSTQYF
CDR3 length: 16; V gene: TRBV4-2; J gene: TRBJ2-4; CDR3 protein: CASSRENRAAKNIQYF
CDR3 length: 16; V gene: TRBV2; J gene: TRBJ2-5; CDR3 protein: CAGQRLRLAGEETQYF
CDR3 length: 15; V gene: TRBV9; J gene: TRBJ2-7; CDR3 protein: CASSPGRGQGNEQYF
CDR3 length: 12; V gene: TRBV30; J gene: TRBJ1-4; CDR3 protein: CAWSITNEKLFF
CDR3 length: 15; V gene: TRBV4-1; J gene: TRBJ2-5; CDR3 protein: CASSQYSGGEETQYF
CDR3 length: 13; V gene: TRBV5-1; J gene: TRBJ1-5; CDR3 protein: CASSLDEYQPQHF
CDR3 length: 13; V gene: TRBV5-1; J gene: TRBJ2-5; CDR3 protein: CASSLAVEETQYF
CDR3 length: 14; V gene: TRBV5-6; J gene: TRBJ2-5; CDR3 protein: CASTFGDGQETQYF
CDR3 length: 14; V gene: TRBV5-1; J gene: TRBJ2-7; CDR3 protein: CASSGRDRAYEQYF
CDR3 length: 13; V gene: TRBV12-3/TRBV12-4; J gene: TRBJ2-3; CDR3 protein: CASSLSGSDTQYF
CDR3 length: 15; V gene: TRBV5-1; J gene: TRBJ1-3; CDR3 protein: CASSSGRDSGNTIYF
CDR3 length: 12; V gene: TRBV9; J gene: TRBJ2-1; CDR3 protein: CASSVSEGEQFF
CDR3 length: 11; V gene: TRBV7-9; J gene: TRBJ2-5; CDR3 protein: CASRIGETQYF
CDR3 length: 12; V gene: TRBV20-1; J gene: TRBJ2-1; CDR3 protein: CSAREAGDEQFF
CDR3 length: 16; V gene: TRBV4-2; J gene: TRBJ1-6; CDR3 protein: CASSHKTEVGNSPLHF